The clone carrying this TCR beta chain came up many times. Its target is unknown. As TCR cDNA was made by 5'RACE template switching, a universal primer site and UMIs were added. One entry per CDR3 protein, called by TCRdb with MiXCR from the 5' RACE reads. There are approximately 70,000 distinct CDR3 sequences in the sample; over 6% occur only once, and under 45% lies in the top ten. The data derive from a study of T cells after yellow fever vaccination. In the study overall: The fractions with low cell numbers were processed using SMART-Seq v4 Ultra Low Input.

This CDR3 contains 11 residues. Trimming took 1 base from V and 5 from J, leaving 3 bases between them. Per germline, CDR1 LGHNA and CDR2 YNFKEQ. Study findings and constraints: Subsequent booster samples again held most clones from primary vaccination (96% CD4, 85% to 90% CD8). FACS-sorted repertoires could contain abundant clonotypes contaminating from the bulk population.

The receptor comes from a man aged 18 to 30 who received the YFV17D yellow fever vaccine. The sample in question was CD8+ T cells sorted from PBMCs, obtained more than 35 days after the first yellow fever vaccination. The rearrangement joins TRBV4-2 to TRBJ2-7, with D unresolved. The CDR3 DNA reads TGTGCCAGCAGCCAAGGAAACGAGCAGTACTTC. Residues: CASSQGNEQYF.